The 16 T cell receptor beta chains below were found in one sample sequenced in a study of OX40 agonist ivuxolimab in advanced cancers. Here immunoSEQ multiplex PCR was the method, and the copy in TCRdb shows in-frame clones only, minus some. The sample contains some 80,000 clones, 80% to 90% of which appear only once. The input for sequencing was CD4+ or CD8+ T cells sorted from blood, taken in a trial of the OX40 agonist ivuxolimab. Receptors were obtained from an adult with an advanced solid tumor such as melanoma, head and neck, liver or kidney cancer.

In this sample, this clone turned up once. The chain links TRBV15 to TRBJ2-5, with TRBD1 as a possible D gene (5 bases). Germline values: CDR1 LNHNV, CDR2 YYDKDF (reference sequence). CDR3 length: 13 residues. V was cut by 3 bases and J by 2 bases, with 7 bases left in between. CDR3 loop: CATSRTAQETQYF. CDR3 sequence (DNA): TGTGCCACCAGCAGGACAGCTCAAGAGACCCAGTACTTC.

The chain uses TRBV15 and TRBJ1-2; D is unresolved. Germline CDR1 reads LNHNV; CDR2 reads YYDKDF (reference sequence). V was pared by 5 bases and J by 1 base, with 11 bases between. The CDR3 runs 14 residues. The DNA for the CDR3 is TGTGCCACCAGCTATGATATGGTTAACTATGGCTACACCTTC. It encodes CATSYDMVNYGYTF.

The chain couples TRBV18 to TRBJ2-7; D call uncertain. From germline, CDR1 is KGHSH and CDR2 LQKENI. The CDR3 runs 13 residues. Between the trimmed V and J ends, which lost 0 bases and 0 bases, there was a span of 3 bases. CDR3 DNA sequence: TGTGCCAGCTCACCACCGAGCTCCTACGAGCAGTACGTC. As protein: CASSPPSSYEQYV.

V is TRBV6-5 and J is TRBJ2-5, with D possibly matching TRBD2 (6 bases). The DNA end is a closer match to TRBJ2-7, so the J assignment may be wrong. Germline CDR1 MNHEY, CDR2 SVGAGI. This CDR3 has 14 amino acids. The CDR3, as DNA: TGTGCCAGCAGTTACTCCGGGGGCTCCTACGAGCAGTACTTC. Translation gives CASSYSGGSYEQYF.

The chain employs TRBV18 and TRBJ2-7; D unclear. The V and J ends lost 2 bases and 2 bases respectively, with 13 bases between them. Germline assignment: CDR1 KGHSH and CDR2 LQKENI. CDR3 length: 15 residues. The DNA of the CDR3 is TGTGCCAGCTCACCAGGTGCAGTCCGGGCCTACGAGCAGTACGTC. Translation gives CASSPGAVRAYEQYV.

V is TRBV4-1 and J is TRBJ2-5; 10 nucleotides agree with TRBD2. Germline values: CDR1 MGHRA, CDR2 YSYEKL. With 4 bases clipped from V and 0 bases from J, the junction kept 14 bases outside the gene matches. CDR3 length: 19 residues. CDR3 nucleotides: TGCGCCAGCAGCCCCATGGGGGTAACTAGCGGGGCTTACCAAGAGACCCAGTACTTC. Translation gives CASSPMGVTSGAYQETQYF.

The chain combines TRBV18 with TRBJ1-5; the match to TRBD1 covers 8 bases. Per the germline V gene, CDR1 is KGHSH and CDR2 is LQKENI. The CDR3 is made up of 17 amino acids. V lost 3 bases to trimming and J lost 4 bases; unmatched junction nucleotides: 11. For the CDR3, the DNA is TGTGCCAGCTCACCTAACCTAGTCGACAGGGGTAATCAGCCCCAGCATTTT. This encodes CASSPNLVDRGNQPQHF.

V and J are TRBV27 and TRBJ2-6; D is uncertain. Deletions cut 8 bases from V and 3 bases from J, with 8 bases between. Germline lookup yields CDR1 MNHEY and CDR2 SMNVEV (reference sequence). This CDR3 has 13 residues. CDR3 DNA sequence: TGTGCCAGCGGACGGCATGGGGCCAACGTCCTGACTTTC. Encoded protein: CASGRHGANVLTF.

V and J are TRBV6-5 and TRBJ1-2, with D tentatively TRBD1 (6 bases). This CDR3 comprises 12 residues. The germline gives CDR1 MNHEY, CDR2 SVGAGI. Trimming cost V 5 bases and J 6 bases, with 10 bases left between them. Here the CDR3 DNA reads TGTGCCAGCAGTGGGCACAGGGATGGCTACACCTTC. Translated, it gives CASSGHRDGYTF.

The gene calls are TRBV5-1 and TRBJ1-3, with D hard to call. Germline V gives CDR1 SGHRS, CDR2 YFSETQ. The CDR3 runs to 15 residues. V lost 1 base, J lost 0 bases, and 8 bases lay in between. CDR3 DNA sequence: TGCGCCAGCAGCTTGCCGGTTGACTCTGGAAACACCATATATTTT. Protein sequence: CASSLPVDSGNTIYF.

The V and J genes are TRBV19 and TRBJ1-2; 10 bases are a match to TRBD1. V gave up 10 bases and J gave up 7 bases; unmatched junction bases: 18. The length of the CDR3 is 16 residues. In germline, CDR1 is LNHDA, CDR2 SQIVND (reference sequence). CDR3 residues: CATSTGTGAVLGGYTF. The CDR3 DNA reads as TGTGCCACCTCAACCGGGACAGGGGCTGTGTTGGGTGGCTACACCTTC.

The CDR3 spells CASSLDRTRGYTF. The CDR3 DNA sequence: TGTGCCAGCAGCCTGGACAGGACTAGAGGCTACACCTTC. This chain uses TRBV11-2 with TRBJ1-2, with TRBD1 matching over 7 bases. The CDR3 spans 13 residues. Germline values: CDR1 SGHAT, CDR2 FQNNGV. V was clipped by 5 bases and J by 8 bases; unmatched bases: 8. The variable domain in full, with the rest retrieved from reference TRBV11-2 and TRBJ1-2, is EAGVAQSPRYKIIEKRQSVAFWCNPISGHATLYWYQQILGQGPKLLIQFQNNGVVDDSQLPKDRFSAERLKGVDSTLKIQPAKLEDSAVYLCASSLDRTRGYTFGSGTRLTVV.

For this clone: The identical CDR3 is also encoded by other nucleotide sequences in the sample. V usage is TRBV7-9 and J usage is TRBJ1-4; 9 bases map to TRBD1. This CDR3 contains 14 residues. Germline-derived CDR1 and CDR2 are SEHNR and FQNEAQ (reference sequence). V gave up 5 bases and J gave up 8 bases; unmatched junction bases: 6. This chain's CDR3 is CASSLGQGREKLFF. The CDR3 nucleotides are TGTGCCAGCAGCCTGGGACAGGGAAGGGAAAAACTGTTTTTT. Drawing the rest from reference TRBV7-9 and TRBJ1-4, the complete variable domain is DTGVSQNPRHKITKRGQNVTFRCDPISEHNRLYWYRQTLGQGPEFLTYFQNEAQLEKSRLLSDRFSAERPKGSFSTLEIQRTEQGDSAMYLCASSLGQGREKLFFGSGTQLSVL.

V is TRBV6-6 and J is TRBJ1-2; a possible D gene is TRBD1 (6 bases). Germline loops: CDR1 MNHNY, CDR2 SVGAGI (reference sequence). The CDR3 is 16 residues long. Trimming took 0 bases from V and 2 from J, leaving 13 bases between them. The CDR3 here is CASSYSISGQNYGYTF. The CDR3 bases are TGTGCCAGCAGTTACTCAATATCAGGACAGAACTATGGCTACACCTTC.

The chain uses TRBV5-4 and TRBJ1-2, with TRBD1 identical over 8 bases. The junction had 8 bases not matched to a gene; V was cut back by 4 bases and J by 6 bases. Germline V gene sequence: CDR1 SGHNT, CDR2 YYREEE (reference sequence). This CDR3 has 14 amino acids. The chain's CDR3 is CASSTPTGGNGYTF. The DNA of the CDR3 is TGTGCCAGCAGCACCCCTACAGGGGGGAATGGCTACACCTTC. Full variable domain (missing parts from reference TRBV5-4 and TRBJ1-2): ETGVTQSPTHLIKTRGQQVTLRCSSQSGHNTVSWYQQALGQGPQFIFQYYREEENGRGNFPPRFSGLQFPNYSSELNVNALELDDSALYLCASSTPTGGNGYTFGSGTRLTVV.

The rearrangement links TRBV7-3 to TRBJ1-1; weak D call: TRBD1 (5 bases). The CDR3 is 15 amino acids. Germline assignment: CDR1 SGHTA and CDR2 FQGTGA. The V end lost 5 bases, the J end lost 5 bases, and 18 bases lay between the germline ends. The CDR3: CASSISQGGRTEAFF. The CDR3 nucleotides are TGTGCCAGCAGCATATCTCAGGGAGGACGAACTGAAGCTTTCTTT.